This TCR beta chain was recovered during a study of T cells in Graves' hyperthyroidism and ophthalmopathy. The PBMCs had their origin in less than 13 ml of fresh peripheral blood. Amplified TCR beta CDR3 regions derived from RNA transcripts. Initially, a first-round RT-PCR of the TCR CDR3 employed the HTBI primer set. TCRdb itself ran the multiplex PCR reads through MiXCR, one entry per CDR3 protein. The sample shows some 200,000 distinct CDR3 sequences, 15% to 20% of them seen only once. The specimen was blood. This receptor was identified in a man aged 50 to 60 with Graves' hyperthyroidism.

CDR3 amino acids: CSARIHGRTDSPLHF. The CDR3 nucleotides are TGCAGTGCTAGGATCCATGGACGGACAGATTCACCCCTCCACTTT. The chain links TRBV20-1 to TRBJ1-6; tentatively, D is TRBD1 (6 bases). V shed 3 bases and J shed 8 bases, with 17 bases lying between them. The length of the CDR3 is 15 residues. Looked up from germline, CDR1 is DFQATT and CDR2 is SNEGSKA (reference sequence).